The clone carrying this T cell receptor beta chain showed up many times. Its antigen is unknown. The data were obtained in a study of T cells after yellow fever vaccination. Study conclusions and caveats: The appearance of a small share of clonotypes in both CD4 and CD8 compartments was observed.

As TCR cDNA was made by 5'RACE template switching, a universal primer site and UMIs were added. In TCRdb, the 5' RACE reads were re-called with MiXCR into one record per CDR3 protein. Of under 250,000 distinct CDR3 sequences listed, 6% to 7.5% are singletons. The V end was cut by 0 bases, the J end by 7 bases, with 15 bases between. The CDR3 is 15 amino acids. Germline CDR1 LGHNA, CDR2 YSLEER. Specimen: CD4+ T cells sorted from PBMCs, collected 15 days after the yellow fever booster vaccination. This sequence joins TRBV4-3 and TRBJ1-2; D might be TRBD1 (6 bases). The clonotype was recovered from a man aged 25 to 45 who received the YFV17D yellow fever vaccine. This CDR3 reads CASSQDLDSTTGYTF. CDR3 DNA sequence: TGCGCCAGCAGCCAAGATTTGGACAGCACCACTGGCTACACCTTC.